These 21 T cell receptor beta chains originate from one sample sequenced in a study of T cell repertoires in cytomegalovirus infection. TCRdb re-called the reads with MiXCR, one entry per CDR3 protein. The table shows about 230,000 distinct CDR3 sequences, with 22% occurring only once. Input material: CD8+ T cells from PBMCs. These receptors came from a human donor in good health (CMV status not recorded). Some clones in this sample may be carry-over from other donors' samples.

The V call is TRBV20-1, the J call TRBJ2-1; 13 nucleotides agree with TRBD2. The CDR3 runs to 12 residues. The germline V gene encodes CDR1 DFQATT and CDR2 SNEGSKA (reference sequence). This CDR3 is CRAGTSGVEQFF. The CDR3 DNA reads TGCAGAGCCGGGACTAGCGGGGTTGAGCAGTTCTTC.

This clonotype was detected many times. The chain combines TRBV25-1 with TRBJ1-1; no clear D. Germline V gene lookup returns CDR1 MGHDK and CDR2 SYGVNS. This CDR3 spans 13 amino acids. Trimming cost V 3 bases and J 5 bases, with 10 bases left between them. CDR3 protein: CASSDPITTEAFF. CDR3 nucleotides: TGTGCCAGCAGTGATCCCATAACTACTGAAGCTTTCTTT. Full variable domain (remainder filled in from reference TRBV25-1 and TRBJ1-1): EADIYQTPRYLVIGTGKKITLECSQTMGHDKMYWYQQDPGMELHLIHYSYGVNSTEKGDLSSESTVSRIRTEHFPLTLESARPSHTSQYLCASSDPITTEAFFGQGTRLTVV.

This clonotype occurred many times. This sequence joins TRBV3-1 and TRBJ2-3; 9 nucleotides line up with TRBD2. J gave up 4 bases and V 0 bases, and 8 bases lay outside the gene matches. Germline lookup yields CDR1 LGHDT and CDR2 YNNKEL (reference sequence). This CDR3 comprises 17 residues. The CDR3 DNA sequence: TGTGCCAGCAGCCAAGATCTGTCGGCGGGGGGGGCAGATACGCAGTATTTT. This translates into CASSQDLSAGGADTQYF.

This clonotype was detected only a few times. The junction departs from the called germline gene at one end, perhaps through a read error. This chain links TRBV7-2 with TRBJ2-3, with 7 bases fitting TRBD1. Germline CDR1 reads SGHTA; CDR2 reads FQGNSA. The CDR3 extends over 15 amino acids. The CDR3 loop reads CASSLGRGTFDTQYF. In DNA, the CDR3 is TGTGCCAGCAGTTTAGGCAGGGGGACATTTGATACGCAGTATTTT.

This clonotype was observed at least ten times. The chain joins TRBV7-6 to TRBJ2-2; tentative D call: TRBD2 (7 bases). Per germline, CDR1 SGHVS and CDR2 FNYEAQ. This CDR3 comprises 16 residues. V dropped 5 bases and J dropped 7 bases, with 20 bases sitting between them. The CDR3 protein is CASSPHLRGANGELFF. The CDR3 bases are TGTGCCAGCAGCCCTCACCTCCGGGGGGCTAACGGGGAGCTGTTTTTT.

The rearrangement links TRBV2 to TRBJ2-2; a weak D match, TRBD1 (5 bases). CDR3 length: 15 amino acids. The V and J ends lost 2 bases and 5 bases respectively, with 12 bases between them. Germline CDR1 and CDR2: SNHLY and FYNNEI. In nucleotides, the CDR3 is TGTGCCAGCAGTGAATTGTTACAGGCGACCGGGGAGCTGTTTTTT. Its translation: CASSELLQATGELFF.

In this sample, this clonotype turned up many times. The J gene is TRBJ1-5, the V gene TRBV28, with 9 bases identical to TRBD1. Germline CDR1 is MDHEN and CDR2 is SYDVKM. The CDR3 is 17 amino acids. Unmatched junction bases numbered 10, after V lost 5 bases and J lost 2 bases. Here the CDR3 reads CASSQGTGPLGNQPQHF. CDR3 nucleotides: TGTGCCAGCAGTCAAGGGACAGGGCCCCTGGGCAATCAGCCCCAGCATTTT. Using reference TRBV28 and TRBJ1-5 for the parts outside the CDR3, the full variable domain is DVKVTQSSRYLVKRTGEKVFLECVQDMDHENMFWYRQDPGLGLRLIYFSYDVKMKEKGDIPEGYSVSREKKERFSLILESASTNQTSMYLCASSQGTGPLGNQPQHFGDGTRLSIL.

V and J are TRBV5-4 and TRBJ2-5, with D tentatively TRBD2 (5 bases). CDR3 length: 16 amino acids. Trimming took 4 bases from V and 5 from J, leaving 21 bases between them. CDR1 and CDR2 (germline): SGHNT, YYREEE (reference sequence). The CDR3 DNA reads as TGTGCCAGCAGCATAAGCCCCCTGTTGGGAGCGGAGACCCAGTACTTC. Its translation: CASSISPLLGAETQYF.

Of note for this clonotype: An end of the junction does not agree with germline; a read error may underlie this. CDR3 region: CASSLSPGNTEALF. The CDR3 DNA follows: TGTGCCAGCAGTTTATCGCCAGGGAACACTGAAGCTTTGTTT. J is TRBJ1-1 and V is TRBV27; TRBD1 might be the D (5 bases). CDR3 length: 14 residues. Germline lookup yields CDR1 MNHEY and CDR2 SMNVEV (reference sequence).

In this sample, this clonotype turned up a few times. The chain's CDR3 is CASSSRDSLSYNSPLHF. Here the CDR3 DNA reads TGTGCCAGTAGTTCCAGGGACAGCCTCTCCTATAATTCACCCCTCCACTTT. V and J are TRBV19 and TRBJ1-6; TRBD1 agrees at 7 bases. Germline lookup yields CDR1 LNHDA and CDR2 SQIVND (reference sequence). CDR3 length equals 17 residues. V dropped 5 bases and J dropped 0; count of bases not matched to a gene: 7.

The CDR3 protein is CASTRPTYYGYTF. CDR3 in DNA: TGTGCCAGCACCAGACCGACATACTATGGCTACACCTTC. The chain joins TRBV28 to TRBJ1-2; D unresolved. Trimming shortened V by 7 bases and J by 3 bases, and 12 bases separated the two germline ends. The CDR3 runs 13 residues. The V gene's germline CDR1 is MDHEN and CDR2 SYDVKM.

This clonotype occurred many times. The gene calls are TRBV7-2 and TRBJ1-2; D uncertain. Per germline, CDR1 SGHTA and CDR2 FQGNSA. This CDR3 has 12 residues. The germline V and J ends were trimmed by 2 bases and 8 bases, with 9 bases remaining between them. CDR3 bases: TGTGCCAGCAGCTTATCGGGATTGGGCTACACCTTC. Translated: CASSLSGLGYTF.

The chain couples TRBV19 to TRBJ1-5; D uncertain. This CDR3 contains 13 residues. Trimming removed 7 bases at V and 1 base at J, with 8 bases between. The germline V gene encodes CDR1 LNHDA and CDR2 SQIVND (reference sequence). The CDR3, as DNA: TGTGCCAGTACACGGGGAAGCAATCAGCCCCAGCATTTT. Residues: CASTRGSNQPQHF. The complete variable domain, with remaining parts taken from reference TRBV19 and TRBJ1-5, reads DGGITQSPKYLFRKEGQNVTLSCEQNLNHDAMYWYRQDPGQGLRLIYYSQIVNDFQKGDIAEGYSVSREKKESFPLTVTSAQKNPTAFYLCASTRGSNQPQHFGDGTRLSIL.

This clonotype was found once. This chain links TRBV7-9 with TRBJ2-3, with unresolved D. Germline CDR1 reads SEHNR; CDR2 reads FQNEAQ (reference sequence). This CDR3 is 12 amino acids long. V was clipped by 1 base and J by 11 bases, with 10 bases between them. CDR3 sequence (DNA): TGTGCCAGCAGCTTAGGGCAGGATGTGCAGTATTTT. Translating it yields CASSLGQDVQYF.

The chain has TRBV10-3 and TRBJ1-6; TRBD1 is a possible D gene (5 bases). The CDR3 is made up of 17 amino acids. The ends were cut back, 6 bases at V and 6 bases at J, with 21 bases in the middle. CDR1 and CDR2 from the germline V gene are ENHRY and SYGVKD. CDR3 DNA: TGTGCCATCAGCATCGACAGCGCCTCGCTCGCTAATTCACCCCTCCACTTT. This translates into CAISIDSASLANSPLHF.

The V gene is TRBV12-3 or TRBV12-4, the J gene TRBJ1-1; D is unresolved. V lost 6 bases and J 0 bases, leaving 17 bases between the germline ends. This CDR3 has 16 residues. The CDR3 sequence is CASRGYEGALNTEAFF. CDR3 nucleotides: TGTGCCAGCAGGGGGTATGAGGGCGCGCTGAACACTGAAGCTTTCTTT.

This clonotype was observed at least ten times. The chain links TRBV7-6 to TRBJ2-7; D is tentatively TRBD1 or TRBD2 (5 bases each). The germline V gene encodes CDR1 SGHVS and CDR2 FNYEAQ. Trimming took 4 bases from V and 5 from J, leaving 18 bases between them. The CDR3 covers 15 residues. Here the CDR3 DNA reads TGTGCCAGCAGCTCCACAGGCGGTTGGGGGAACGAGCAGTACTTC. This encodes CASSSTGGWGNEQYF.

The DNA of the CDR3 is TGCAGTGCTAGAGAGCCCAACCTGAGGAGTATCCAAGAGACCCAGTACTTC. Translated: CSAREPNLRSIQETQYF. The chain couples TRBV20-1 to TRBJ2-5; unclear D gene. The CDR3 runs 17 residues. V gave up 0 bases and J gave up 1 base, with 18 bases separating them. Germline lookup yields CDR1 DFQATT and CDR2 SNEGSKA (reference sequence).

This clonotype was recorded a few times. V is TRBV11-2 and J is TRBJ1-1; D is perhaps TRBD1 (5 bases). The CDR3 runs 13 residues. Germline lookup yields CDR1 SGHAT and CDR2 FQNNGV. Trimming removed 1 base from V and 11 bases from J, with 14 bases in between. CDR3 DNA sequence: TGTGCCAGCAGCTTAGGTTCCGGGGACTCGGCTTTCTTT. Translation gives CASSLGSGDSAFF.

This chain uses TRBV14 with TRBJ1-2; no definite D call. V was clipped by 0 bases and J by 6 bases, with 11 bases between them. The germline gives CDR1 SGHDN, CDR2 FVKESK. The CDR3 consists of 14 residues. The CDR3 reads CASSQDNWFDGYTF. The CDR3, as DNA: TGTGCCAGCAGCCAAGATAATTGGTTCGATGGCTACACCTTC.

This clonotype was found many times. J is TRBJ2-7 and V is TRBV14; D is undetermined. CDR3 length: 13 residues. Germline CDR1 is SGHDN and CDR2 is FVKESK. V lost 4 bases, J lost 7 bases, and 14 bases lay in between. This CDR3 reads CASSLVSHGEQYF. In nucleotides, the CDR3 is TGTGCCAGCAGCCTTGTGTCTCATGGGGAGCAGTACTTC.